This T cell receptor beta chain was identified in a study of early T cells in non-severe SARS-CoV-2 infection (TCRdb year 2021). Background on the whole study: Bulk RNA from unsorted whole blood was used for TCR sequencing, so alpha and beta chains could not be paired.

General study outcomes and caveats: VDJdb matching was skewed toward anti-spike CD8 responses, so virus-specific expansions were likely underestimated and private and CD4 specificities were missed.

Library preparation employed 5' RACE. The instrument was a NextSeq 500. Unique molecular identifiers were attached to individual cDNA molecules in the TCR library protocol so that sequencing error and PCR bias could be corrected. Both TCR alpha and beta chains were sequenced, and tight co-correlation was observed between alpha and beta sequence abundances in each sample. For the original study's pipeline: Decombinator V4 was used to perform V gene, J gene and CDR3 annotation of TCR sequences. TCRs were defined as expanded if a significant change between any two time points was detected under a Poisson model with p below 0.0001. TCR abundances were normalised to the total number of TCRs sequenced per sample and expressed as counts per million. MAIT TCRs were defined by TRAV1-2 paired with TRAJ12, TRAJ20 or TRAJ33, and iNKT TCRs by TRAV10 paired with TRAJ18. VDJdb, accessed 1 November 2021, was searched for CMV, EBV and SARS-CoV-2 annotated TCRs, excluding TCRs annotated for multiple antigens. TCRdb trimmed the raw reads at Q25, called clones with MiXCR and kept productive beta chains. Rows matching on CDR3 protein sequence are summarized as one entry with the most common DNA and genes. None of the V and J calls come from the authors' own analysis; TCRdb made them. The sample records around 45,000 distinct CDR3 sequences, more than 6.5% of which are singletons. The top ten constitute around 7.9% of the sample.

The germline V gene sets CDR1 to SGHDN and CDR2 to FVKESK. V and J lose 0 bases and 2 bases, and a span of 8 bases separates them. The CDR3 goes from the cysteine to the phenylalanine over 14 residues. Of all the DNA, just the CDR3 is kept, 42 bases in frame from base 1. A case-control design nested within a healthcare worker cohort in London, UK, was used, with weekly nasopharyngeal swab PCR tests and blood sampling performed. Healthcare workers were enrolled in the week of the UK lockdown, from 23 to 31 March 2020, and were followed every week for up to about 15 weeks. This clonotype was counted only a few times. This receptor's antigen is unknown. Base qualities are not provided; no much larger clone lies one nucleotide away.

Rearrangement joined TRBV14 to TRBJ2-7; the D gene is unclear. This TCR derives from an adult who was a healthcare worker with PCR-confirmed SARS-CoV-2 infection or an uninfected control (not recorded which). Sample: whole blood. The CDR3 reads as follows: CASSQDLGTYEQYF. The nucleotides are TGTGCCAGCAGCCAAGACCTGGGGACCTACGAGCAGTACTTC.